These 18 T cell receptor beta chains were all obtained from the same sample, sequenced in a study of vaccination and CD4 T cells after COVID-19. Cultured CD4+ T-cell DNA underwent Oncomine TCR Beta short-read sequencing. One entry per CDR3 protein, called by TCRdb with MiXCR from the PCR reads. The sample lists more than 9,500 distinct CDR3 sequences, approximately 49% occurring once. The antigens these receptors bind are not known. Regarding treatment: roughly 10-day PBMC culture with coronavirus spike peptide pools or control peptides (ViraFEST assay). The sequencing sample was made of CD4+ T cells from blood, cultured in vitro. The receptors were gathered from a human donor who had recovered from COVID-19.

V and J are TRBV6-5 and TRBJ2-3, with 7 nucleotides matching TRBD1. The CDR3 covers 16 residues. Germline trimming cut 4 bases from V and 2 bases from J; bases unmatched to any gene: 9. Germline lookup yields CDR1 MNHEY and CDR2 SVGAGI. In DNA, the CDR3 is TGTGCCAGCAGTTCGTGGGGACAGTCAAACACAGATACGCAGTATTTT. Amino acid sequence: CASSSWGQSNTDTQYF.

This chain joins TRBV7-2 and TRBJ2-1; a weak D match, TRBD2 (6 bases). Germline V lookup: CDR1 SGHTA, CDR2 FQGNSA. V lost 0 bases to trimming and J lost 9 bases, with 12 bases between them. This CDR3 has 14 amino acids. DNA for the CDR3: TGTGCCAGCAGCTTAGCCCCTCTTAGCGGTGAGCAGTTCTTC. Translated, it gives CASSLAPLSGEQFF.

This clonotype showed up just a few times. The gene calls are TRBV6-5 and TRBJ1-5, with TRBD1 identical over 7 bases. The V and J ends lost 4 bases and 4 bases, in that order; junction bases with no gene match: 10. Looked up from germline, CDR1 is MNHEY and CDR2 is SVGAGI. The CDR3 has 16 residues. The DNA of the CDR3 is TGTGCCAGCAGTTCGGACAGGCGCTATCTTAATCAGCCCCAGCATTTT. It is translated as CASSSDRRYLNQPQHF.

V and J are TRBV20-1 and TRBJ1-3; D may be TRBD1 (5 bases). The CDR3 length is 17 residues. With 0 bases removed from V and 0 bases from J, the gap between germline ends came to 15 bases. Germline values: CDR1 DFQATT, CDR2 SNEGSKA (reference sequence). CDR3 bases: TGCAGTGCTAGAGATCTAGGGACGCCTCCCTCTGGAAACACCATATATTTT. Translated, it gives CSARDLGTPPSGNTIYF.

The chain joins TRBV20-1 to TRBJ2-3; 7 nucleotides match TRBD2. The CDR3 covers 14 residues. The J segment lost 3 bases and the V segment lost 5 bases, leaving 8 bases of the junction unmatched. The germline V gene has CDR1 DFQATT and CDR2 SNEGSKA (reference sequence). This CDR3 is CSAPSEGGTDTQYF. As DNA, the CDR3 is TGCAGTGCTCCCTCTGAGGGAGGGACAGATACGCAGTATTTT.

The rearrangement links TRBV20-1 to TRBJ1-2; D not certain. Trimming pared 3 bases from V and 4 bases from J, leaving 18 bases between. Germline assignment: CDR1 DFQATT and CDR2 SNEGSKA (reference sequence). The CDR3 totals 15 residues. CDR3 bases: TGCAGTGCTAGGAGCGGAACCCCGGAGATCTATGGCTACACCTTC. This sequence encodes CSARSGTPEIYGYTF.

The chain is built from TRBV7-9 and TRBJ2-3; no clear D. Trimming stripped 0 bases from V and 2 bases from J, with 9 bases between. The CDR3 totals 15 residues. The germline gives CDR1 SEHNR, CDR2 FQNEAQ (reference sequence). This chain's CDR3 is CASSLASESTDTQYF. For the CDR3, the DNA is TGTGCCAGCAGCTTAGCTTCGGAATCCACAGATACGCAGTATTTT.

The rearrangement links TRBV27 to TRBJ1-1; D might be TRBD1 (6 bases). This CDR3 is built from 15 residues. Trimming left V 4 bases short and J 4 bases short, with 16 bases between. The V gene's germline CDR1 is MNHEY and CDR2 SMNVEV (reference sequence). The CDR3 loop is CASSSSGAFSTEAFF. The CDR3 bases are TGTGCCAGCAGTTCCTCAGGGGCCTTTAGCACTGAAGCTTTCTTT.

V gene TRBV27 combines with J gene TRBJ1-5; D gene ambiguous. Germline V gene lookup returns CDR1 MNHEY and CDR2 SMNVEV (reference sequence). This CDR3 spans 13 amino acids. Trimming cost V 8 bases and J 4 bases, with 12 bases left between them. The CDR3 DNA follows: TGTGCCAGCCGAATGGCCTATAATCAGCCCCAGCATTTT. It codes for CASRMAYNQPQHF.

In this sample, this clonotype turned up once. This chain uses TRBV2 with TRBJ2-2; maybe TRBD2 (8 bases). This CDR3 region has 17 residues. Germline values: CDR1 SNHLY, CDR2 FYNNEI. V shed 5 bases and J shed 7 bases, with 23 bases lying between them. The CDR3 coding sequence is TGTGCCAGCAGTTCGACAGGGAAAAGCGGGAGTATCGGGGAGCTGTTTTTT. This codes for CASSSTGKSGSIGELFF.

The CDR3 loop reads CASSADRVKQPQHF. The DNA of the CDR3 is TGTGCCAGCAGTGCGGACAGGGTAAAACAGCCCCAGCATTTT. The rearrangement uses TRBV6-1 and TRBJ1-5, with TRBD1 matching over 8 bases. Losses at the gene ends were 4 bases for V and 7 bases for J; bases not matched to a gene: 6. This CDR3 region has 14 residues. From germline, CDR1 is MNHNS and CDR2 SASEGT.

The chain couples TRBV20-1 to TRBJ2-3, with 11 nucleotides matching TRBD2. CDR1 DFQATT and CDR2 SNEGSKA come from the germline V gene (reference sequence). This CDR3 has 15 residues. Trimming at V came to 6 bases and at J to 6 bases, leaving 11 bases not matched to a gene. CDR3 DNA: TGCAGTGCGGAGACTAGCGGGATGAAGGATGATACGCAGTATTTT. The encoded protein is CSAETSGMKDDTQYF.

This chain joins TRBV11-2 and TRBJ2-7; TRBD1 matches 10 bases. This CDR3 is 22 amino acids long. Germline V gene data show CDR1 as SGHAT and CDR2 as FQNNGV. V shed 4 bases, J shed 1 base, and the junction held 25 bases outside the gene matches. This chain's CDR3 is CASSSGLRGGAPGQGKSYEQYF. The CDR3 region has the DNA TGTGCCAGCAGCTCCGGCCTTCGCGGTGGCGCACCGGGACAGGGGAAGTCCTACGAGCAGTACTTC.

V and J are TRBV5-1 and TRBJ2-3; 7 bases are shared with TRBD2. Germline CDR1 SGHRS, CDR2 YFSETQ. The V and J ends lost 4 bases and 0 bases, in that order; junction bases with no gene match: 23. The CDR3 covers 21 residues. The CDR3 region is CASSSGNVRGGSLGSTDTQYF. The CDR3 DNA reads as TGCGCCAGCAGCAGCGGGAACGTTCGTGGGGGTTCGCTGGGGAGCACAGATACGCAGTATTTT. The full variable domain, completed using reference TRBV5-1 and TRBJ2-3, is KAGVTQTPRYLIKTRGQQVTLSCSPISGHRSVSWYQQTPGQGLQFLFEYFSETQRNKGNFPGRFSGRQFSNSRSEMNVSTLELGDSALYLCASSSGNVRGGSLGSTDTQYFGPGTRLTVL.

CDR3 sequence (DNA): TGTGCCAGCAGCATCCTGGGACCAAACACCGGGGAGCTGTTTTTT. Protein product: CASSILGPNTGELFF. This rearrangement joins TRBV2 to TRBJ2-2; either TRBD1 or TRBD2 may fit D (5 bases each). The CDR3 runs to 15 residues. Trimming shortened V by 6 bases and J by 2 bases, and 13 bases separated the two germline ends. Per germline, CDR1 SNHLY and CDR2 FYNNEI.

The gene calls are TRBV10-3 and TRBJ2-3; 12 bases map to TRBD1. The CDR3 contains 16 residues. V shed 6 bases, J shed 3 bases, and the junction held 7 bases outside the gene matches. Germline lookup yields CDR1 ENHRY and CDR2 SYGVKD. CDR3 DNA sequence: TGTGCCATCAGCTTGGGACAGGGGGCGCGAACAGATACGCAGTATTTT. Amino acid sequence: CAISLGQGARTDTQYF.

This clonotype was seen only once. The V gene is TRBV10-1, the J gene TRBJ2-5; D possibly corresponds to TRBD2 (5 bases). Germline CDR1 reads WNHNN; CDR2 reads SYGVQD (reference sequence). V lost 9 bases to trimming and J lost 5 bases, with 19 bases between them. The CDR3 totals 14 residues. CDR3 region: CASLEVEVRETQYF. The CDR3 bases are TGCGCCAGTTTGGAGGTGGAGGTGAGGGAGACCCAGTACTTC.

This chain connects TRBV27 to TRBJ2-7; 9 nucleotides agree with TRBD2. V was clipped by 3 bases and J by 2 bases; unmatched bases: 5. Germline values: CDR1 MNHEY, CDR2 SMNVEV (reference sequence). The CDR3 loop spans 15 amino acids. In DNA, the CDR3 is TGTGCCAGCAGTTTGGACGCTAGCGGGACCTACGAGCAGTACTTC. Its protein is CASSLDASGTYEQYF.